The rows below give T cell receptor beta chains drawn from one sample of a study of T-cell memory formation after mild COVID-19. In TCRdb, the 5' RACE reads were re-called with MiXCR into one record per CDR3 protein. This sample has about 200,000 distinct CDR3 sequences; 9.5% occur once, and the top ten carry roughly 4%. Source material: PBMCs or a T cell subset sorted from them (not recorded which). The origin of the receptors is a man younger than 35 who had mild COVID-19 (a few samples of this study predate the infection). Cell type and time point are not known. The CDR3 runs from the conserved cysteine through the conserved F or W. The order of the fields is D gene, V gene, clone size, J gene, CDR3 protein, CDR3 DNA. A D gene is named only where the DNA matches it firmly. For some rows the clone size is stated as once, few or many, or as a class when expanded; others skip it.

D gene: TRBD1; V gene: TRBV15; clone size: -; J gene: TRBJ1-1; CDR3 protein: CATSLTRTGAFF; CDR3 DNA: TGTGCCACCAGCCTGACCCGGACAGGAGCTTTCTTT
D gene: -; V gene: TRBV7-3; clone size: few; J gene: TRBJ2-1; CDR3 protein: CASSPDPGPREQFF; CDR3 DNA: TGTGCCAGCAGCCCCGATCCGGGCCCTCGTGAGCAGTTCTTC
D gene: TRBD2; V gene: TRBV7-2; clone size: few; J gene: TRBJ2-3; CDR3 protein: CASSIRGSDTDTQYF; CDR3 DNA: TGTGCCAGCAGTATTCGCGGGAGTGACACAGATACGCAGTATTTT
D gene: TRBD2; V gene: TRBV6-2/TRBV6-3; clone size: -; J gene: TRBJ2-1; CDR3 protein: CASNAGGYEQFF; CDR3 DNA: TGTGCCAGCAATGCCGGGGGGTATGAGCAGTTCTTC
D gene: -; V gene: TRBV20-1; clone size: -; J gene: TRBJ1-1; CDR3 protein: CSADILGGETAEAFF; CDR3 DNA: TGCAGTGCAGACATATTAGGTGGTGAGACTGCTGAAGCTTTCTTT
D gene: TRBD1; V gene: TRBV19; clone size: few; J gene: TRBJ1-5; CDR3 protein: CASSRDRAWDQPQHF; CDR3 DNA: TGTGCCAGTAGCCGAGACAGGGCTTGGGATCAGCCCCAGCATTTT
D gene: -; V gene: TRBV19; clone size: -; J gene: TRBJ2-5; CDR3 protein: CASSRRDNQETQYF; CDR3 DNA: TGTGCCAGTAGTAGGCGGGACAACCAAGAGACCCAGTACTTC
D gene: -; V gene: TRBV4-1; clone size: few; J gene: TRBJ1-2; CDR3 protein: CASSHPQAGFAHYGYTF; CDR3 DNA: TGCGCCAGCAGCCATCCCCAGGCGGGATTTGCGCACTATGGCTACACCTTC
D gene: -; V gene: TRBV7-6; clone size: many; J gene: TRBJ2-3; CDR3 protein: CASSQNGWVSADTQYF; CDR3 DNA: TGTGCCAGCAGCCAGAACGGGTGGGTCAGCGCGGATACGCAGTATTTT
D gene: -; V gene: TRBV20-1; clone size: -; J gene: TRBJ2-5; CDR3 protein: CSARSLGETQYF; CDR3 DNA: TGCAGTGCTAGGTCCCTCGGGGAGACCCAGTACTTC
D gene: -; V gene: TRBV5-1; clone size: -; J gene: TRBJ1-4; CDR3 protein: CASSLAVGAGGEKLFF; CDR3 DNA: TGCGCCAGCAGCTTGGCCGTAGGGGCCGGGGGTGAAAAACTGTTTTTT
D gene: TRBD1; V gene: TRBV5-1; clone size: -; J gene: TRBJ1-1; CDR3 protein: CASLGQGSTEAFF; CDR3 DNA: TGCGCCAGCCTGGGACAGGGATCCACTGAAGCTTTCTTT
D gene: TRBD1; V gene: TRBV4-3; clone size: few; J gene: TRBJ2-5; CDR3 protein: CASSQAGTGAQETQYF; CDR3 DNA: TGCGCCAGCAGCCAGGCGGGGACAGGGGCCCAAGAGACCCAGTACTTC
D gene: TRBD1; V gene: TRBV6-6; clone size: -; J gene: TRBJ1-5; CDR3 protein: CASSQFPQGDNQPQHF; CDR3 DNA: TGTGCCAGCAGCCAATTCCCCCAGGGGGACAATCAGCCCCAGCATTTT